Shown below are 11 T cell receptor beta chains from a single sample sequenced in a study of breast tumors, draining lymph nodes, adjacent tissues. Samples came from axillary lymph nodes draining the breast cancer. TCRdb itself ran the multiplex PCR reads through MiXCR, one entry per CDR3 protein. The table shows some 250,000 distinct CDR3 sequences, with less than 40% occurring only once. The sequencing sample was made of axillary lymph node tissue. The receptors come from a female donor with breast cancer. Some clones in this sample may be carry-over from other donors' samples.

This chain joins TRBV6-1 and TRBJ1-3, with TRBD1 matching over 7 bases. CDR3 length: 16 amino acids. Trimming cost V 5 bases and J 4 bases; bases outside gene matches: 11. Germline loops: CDR1 MNHNS, CDR2 SASEGT. The CDR3 sequence: CASSPGQVGLGNTIYF. Here the CDR3 DNA reads TGTGCCAGCAGTCCCGGACAGGTTGGGCTGGGAAACACCATATATTTT.

This clonotype was observed a handful of times. The chain joins TRBV10-1 to TRBJ2-1; 8 nucleotides match TRBD2. The V gene's germline CDR1 is WNHNN and CDR2 SYGVQD (reference sequence). The CDR3 has 15 residues. The V and J ends lost 0 bases and 8 bases, in that order; junction bases with no gene match: 6. The CDR3 region is CASSESPGRAHEQFF. The CDR3, as DNA: TGCGCCAGCAGTGAGTCTCCCGGGAGGGCCCATGAGCAGTTCTTC.

This clonotype was counted many times. The chain couples TRBV11-3 to TRBJ2-1; no reliable D call. Looked up from germline, CDR1 is SGHNT and CDR2 is YENEEA. V was shortened by 3 bases and J by 9 bases, with 6 bases between the two germline ends. This CDR3 has 11 residues. CDR3: CASSFMGEQFF. As DNA, the CDR3 is TGTGCCAGCAGCTTCATGGGTGAGCAGTTCTTC. Variable domain in full (rest from reference TRBV11-3 and TRBJ2-1): EAGVVQSPRYKIIEKKQPVAFWCNPISGHNTLYWYLQNLGQGPELLIRYENEEAVDDSQLPKDRFSAERLKGVDSTLKIQPAELGDSAVYLCASSFMGEQFFGPGTRLTVL.

This clonotype showed up many times. The chain has TRBV9 and TRBJ1-2, with D uncertain. The CDR3 sequence is 15 residues long. Trimming pared 3 bases from V and 6 bases from J, leaving 18 bases between. CDR1 and CDR2 (germline): SGDLS, YYNGEE. Here the CDR3 DNA reads TGTGCCAGCAGCGCCTCCCTTGAGTTGCTGGATGGCTACACCTTC. The encoded protein is CASSASLELLDGYTF.

The chain recombines TRBV5-1 with TRBJ2-5; no reliable D call. Germline V gives CDR1 SGHRS, CDR2 YFSETQ. Trimming stripped 1 base from V and 4 bases from J, with 8 bases between. The CDR3 has 13 residues. DNA of the CDR3: TGCGCCAGCAGCTTGCAGACGGGAGAGACCCAGTACTTC. Amino acids: CASSLQTGETQYF.

This rearrangement joins TRBV24-1 to TRBJ1-5, with TRBD1 identical over 7 bases. With V trimmed by 6 bases and J by 5 bases, 9 bases remained unmatched. Germline loops: CDR1 KGHDR, CDR2 SFDVKD. The CDR3 has 15 amino acids. CDR3 sequence (DNA): TGTGCCACCAGTAGTATAGGGGGCTATTATCAGCCCCAGCATTTT. This encodes CATSSIGGYYQPQHF.

The genes are TRBV15 and TRBJ2-7; D perhaps matches TRBD1 (7 bases). V was pared by 2 bases and J by 6 bases, with 11 bases between. The CDR3 covers 13 residues. The germline V gene encodes CDR1 LNHNV and CDR2 YYDKDF (reference sequence). This CDR3 reads CATSRYRGGEQYF. The CDR3 nucleotides are TGTGCCACCAGCAGATACAGGGGAGGCGAGCAGTACTTC.

This clonotype has a handful of counts. Being one base from a much bigger clone, this may be a read error. The chain uses TRBV20-1 and TRBJ2-5, with D unclear. This CDR3 region has 12 residues. Per the germline V gene, CDR1 is DFQATT and CDR2 is SNEGSKA (reference sequence). CDR3 residues: CSALGRKETPYF. The CDR3 DNA reads as TGCAGTGCTCTGGGCAGGAAAGAGACCCCGTACTTC.

Concerning this clonotype: It may be a read error: a sequence one base away is much more abundant. The chain is built from TRBV6-5 and TRBJ1-3; D uncertain. CDR1 and CDR2 from the germline V gene are MNHEY and SVGAGI. The CDR3 runs 14 residues. The CDR3 bases are TGTGCCAGCAGTCACTCGGACTCTGGAAACACCATATATTTT. Its protein product is CASSHSDSGNTIYF.

In regard to this clonotype: In this CDR3 the conserved last residue, phenylalanine or tryptophan, is missing, so a read error is likely. No DNA is shown, since the ends of the CDR3 on it are uncertain; the CDR3 is the one TCRdb lists. The chain combines TRBV5-5 with TRBJ2-1; TRBD2 was called by the table and not checked on the DNA. Germline assignment: CDR1 SGHKS and CDR2 YYEKEE (reference sequence). The CDR3 contains 8 residues when both ends are counted. The CDR3 sequence: CASSPTSR.

This clonotype was counted ten times or more. The junction and the germline gene differ at one end; a read error may be behind it. The genes are TRBV7-7 and TRBJ2-5; 9 nucleotides line up with TRBD2. This CDR3 contains 15 residues. Germline V gives CDR1 SSHAT, CDR2 FNYEAQ (reference sequence). The CDR3 loop is CASSEYSGGQETQHF. CDR3 in DNA: TGTGCTAGCAGCGAATATAGCGGGGGACAAGAGACCCAGCACTTC.